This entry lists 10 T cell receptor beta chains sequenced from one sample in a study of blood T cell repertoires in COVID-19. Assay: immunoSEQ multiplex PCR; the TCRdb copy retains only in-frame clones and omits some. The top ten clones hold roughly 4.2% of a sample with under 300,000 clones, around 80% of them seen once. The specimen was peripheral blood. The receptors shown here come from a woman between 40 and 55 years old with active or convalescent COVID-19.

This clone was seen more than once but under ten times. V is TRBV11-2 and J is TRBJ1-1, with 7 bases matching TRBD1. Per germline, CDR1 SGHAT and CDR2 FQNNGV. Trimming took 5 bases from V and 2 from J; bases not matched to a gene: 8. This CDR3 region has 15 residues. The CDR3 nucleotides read TGTGCCAGCAGCACCCCGACAGGGATCAACACTGAAGCTTTCTTT. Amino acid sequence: CASSTPTGINTEAFF.

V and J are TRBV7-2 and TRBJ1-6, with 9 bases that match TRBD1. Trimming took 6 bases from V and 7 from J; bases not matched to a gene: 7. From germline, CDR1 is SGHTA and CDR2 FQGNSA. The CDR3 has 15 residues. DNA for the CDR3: TGTGCCAGCAGACAAACCGGGACAGGGAATTCACCCCTCCACTTT. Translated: CASRQTGTGNSPLHF. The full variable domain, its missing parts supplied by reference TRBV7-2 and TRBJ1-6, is GAGVSQSPSNKVTEKGKDVELRCDPISGHTALYWYRQSLGQGLEFLIYFQGNSAPDKSGLPSDRFSAERTGGSVSTLTIQRTQQEDSAVYLCASRQTGTGNSPLHFGNGTRLTVT.

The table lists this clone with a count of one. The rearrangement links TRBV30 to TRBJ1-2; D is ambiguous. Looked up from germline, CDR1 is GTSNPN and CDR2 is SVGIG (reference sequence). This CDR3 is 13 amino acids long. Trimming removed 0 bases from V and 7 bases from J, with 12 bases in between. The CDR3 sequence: CAWSVQRIRGYTF. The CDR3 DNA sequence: TGTGCCTGGAGTGTACAACGAATTCGTGGCTACACCTTC.

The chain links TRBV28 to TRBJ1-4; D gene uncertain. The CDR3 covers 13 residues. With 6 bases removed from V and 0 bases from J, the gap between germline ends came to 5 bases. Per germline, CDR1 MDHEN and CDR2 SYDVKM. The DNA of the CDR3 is TGTGCCAGCAGGACTGCAACTAATGAAAAACTGTTTTTT. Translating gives CASRTATNEKLFF.

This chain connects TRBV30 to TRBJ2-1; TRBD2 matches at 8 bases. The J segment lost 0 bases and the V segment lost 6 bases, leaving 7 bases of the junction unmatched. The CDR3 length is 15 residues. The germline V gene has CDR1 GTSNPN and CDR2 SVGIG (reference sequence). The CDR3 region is CACAGGPSSYNEQFF. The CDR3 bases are TGTGCCTGCGCGGGGGGTCCTAGCTCCTACAATGAGCAGTTCTTC.

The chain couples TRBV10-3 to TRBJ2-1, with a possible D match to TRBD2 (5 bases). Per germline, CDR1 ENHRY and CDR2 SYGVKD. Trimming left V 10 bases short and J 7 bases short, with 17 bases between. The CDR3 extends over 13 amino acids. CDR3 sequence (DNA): TGTGCCACGACTAAAGTTGGTCTAAATGAGCAGTTCTTC. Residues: CATTKVGLNEQFF.

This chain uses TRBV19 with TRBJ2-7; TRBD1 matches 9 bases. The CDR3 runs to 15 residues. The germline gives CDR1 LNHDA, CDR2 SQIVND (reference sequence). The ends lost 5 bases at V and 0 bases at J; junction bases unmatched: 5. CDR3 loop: CASSLGTGNSYEQYV. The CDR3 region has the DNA TGTGCCAGTAGTCTCGGGACAGGGAACTCCTACGAGCAGTACGTC.

The CDR3 reads CASRRQGDYGYTF. The CDR3 nucleotides are TGTGCCAGCAGGCGACAGGGTGACTATGGCTACACCTTC. The rearrangement joins TRBV7-9 to TRBJ1-2; TRBD1 aligns across 7 bases. From germline, CDR1 is SEHNR and CDR2 FQNEAQ (reference sequence). The V gene end was trimmed by 6 bases and the J gene end by 3 bases; junction bases not matched to a gene: 4. CDR3 length equals 13 residues.

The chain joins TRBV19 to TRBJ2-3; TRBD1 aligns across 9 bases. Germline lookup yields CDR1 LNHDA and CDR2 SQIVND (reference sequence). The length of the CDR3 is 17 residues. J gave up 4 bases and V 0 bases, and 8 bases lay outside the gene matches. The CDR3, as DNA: TGTGCCAGTAGTATAGATCAAGGGACAGGGTCTGCAGATACGCAGTATTTT. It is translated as CASSIDQGTGSADTQYF.

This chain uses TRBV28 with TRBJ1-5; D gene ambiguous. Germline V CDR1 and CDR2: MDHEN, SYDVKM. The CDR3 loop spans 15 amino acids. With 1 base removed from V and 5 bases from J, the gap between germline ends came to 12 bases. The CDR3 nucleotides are TGTGCCAGCAGTTTATTCGGTGCGGGAGATCAGCCCCAGCATTTT. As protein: CASSLFGAGDQPQHF. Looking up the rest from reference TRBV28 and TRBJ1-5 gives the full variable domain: DVKVTQSSRYLVKRTGEKVFLECVQDMDHENMFWYRQDPGLGLRLIYFSYDVKMKEKGDIPEGYSVSREKKERFSLILESASTNQTSMYLCASSLFGAGDQPQHFGDGTRLSIL.